The source of this T cell receptor (beta chain) is a study of blood T cell repertoires in COVID-19. At the level of the study: Sites in the United States, Italy and Spain provided acute and convalescent COVID-19 samples. Sources were T cells, B-cell-depleted T cells, or PBMCs; the material itself was cDNA or gDNA.

V was trimmed by 2 bases and J by 0 bases, leaving 9 bases between them. This CDR3 has 15 residues. CDR1 and CDR2 (germline): KGHSH, LQKENI. Original data processing: Scientists estimated how many nucleated cells there were by amplifying reference gene primers. Here immunoSEQ multiplex PCR was the method, and the copy in TCRdb shows in-frame clones only, minus some. That table supplies the V and J calls and clone size; D and trimming were determined from the DNA. The sample lists about 270,000 clones; roughly 89% were seen once. Either two negative PCRs, clearance, or symptom resolution qualified Cohort 3 donors as recovered.

Source material: PBMCs or T cells enriched from blood (not recorded which). This TCR was recovered from a woman aged 55-70 years who had recovered from COVID-19. The chain joins TRBV18 to TRBJ2-3; D gene unclear. CDR3 protein: CASSPALTSTDTQYF. The CDR3 DNA sequence: TGTGCCAGCTCACCAGCTCTGACTAGCACAGATACGCAGTATTTT.